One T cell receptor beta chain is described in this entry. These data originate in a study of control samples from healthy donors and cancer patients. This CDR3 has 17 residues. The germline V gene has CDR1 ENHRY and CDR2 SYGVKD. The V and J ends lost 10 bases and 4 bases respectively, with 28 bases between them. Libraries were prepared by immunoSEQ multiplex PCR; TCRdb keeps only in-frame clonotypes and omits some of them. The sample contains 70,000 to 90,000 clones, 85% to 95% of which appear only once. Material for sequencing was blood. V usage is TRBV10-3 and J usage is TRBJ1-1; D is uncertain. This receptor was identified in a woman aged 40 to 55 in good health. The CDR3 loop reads CANGHPGNNTTSTEAFF. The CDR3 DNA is TGTGCCAACGGGCATCCGGGCAACAATACCACGAGCACTGAAGCTTTCTTT.